The 3 T cell receptor beta chains below were found in one sample sequenced in a study of blood T cells in healthy people across ages. A second PCR, run for roughly 7 to 12 cycles, used a sample-barcoded 5' primer plus a J-beta primer mix. TCRdb fed the 5' RACE reads into MiXCR, producing one record per CDR3 protein. Found here are about 1.8 million distinct CDR3 sequences, around half of them singletons; the top ten hold around 2.1%. Sequenced sample: blood. Every receptor here comes from a woman in her thirties or forties in good health.

A note on this clonotype: The germline gene is not matched at one end of the junction; a read error may be the cause. V is TRBV9 and J is TRBJ2-5; 7 nucleotides agree with TRBD1. Per the germline V gene, CDR1 is SGDLS and CDR2 is YYNGEE. The CDR3 runs 15 residues. The CDR3 DNA sequence: TGTGCCAGCAGCGCAACAGGGGCCGCACAAGGGACCCAGTACTTC. This sequence encodes CASSATGAAQGTQYF.

In its sample, this clonotype was seen a few times. The chain links TRBV10-3 to TRBJ1-2; D remains unclear. CDR3 length: 15 residues. Trimming pared 2 bases from V and 5 bases from J, leaving 15 bases between. The germline V gene encodes CDR1 ENHRY and CDR2 SYGVKD. CDR3 coding DNA: TGTGCCATCAGTGAGCCCCGAGGTGCAAATTATGGCTACACCTTC. It is translated as CAISEPRGANYGYTF.

The rearrangement links TRBV6-2 or TRBV6-3 to TRBJ2-7, with D tentatively TRBD1 (5 bases). Germline CDR1 and CDR2: MNHEY and SVGEGT. Between the trimmed V and J ends, which lost 5 bases and 5 bases, there was a span of 13 bases. The CDR3 length is 13 residues. The CDR3 region has the DNA TGTGCCAGCAGTCGATCAGGGTCCGACGAGCAGTACTTC. Amino acids: CASSRSGSDEQYF.